This passage covers 15 T cell receptor beta chains from one sample sequenced in a study of blood T cell repertoires in COVID-19. Assay: immunoSEQ multiplex PCR; the TCRdb copy retains only in-frame clones and omits some. This sample carries just over 95,000 clones, 70% to 90% of them seen once, and the ten largest clones take roughly 4.1%. The material sequenced was peripheral blood. These receptors all stem from a man aged 55 to 70 with acute or convalescent COVID-19.

The chain employs TRBV30 and TRBJ1-6; TRBD1 aligns across 9 bases. CDR3 size: 15 residues. Trimming removed 4 bases from V and 8 bases from J; junction bases left unmatched: 9. Germline CDR1 and CDR2: GTSNPN and SVGIG (reference sequence). The CDR3 loop reads CAWNGMTGGDSPLHF. The CDR3 region has the DNA TGTGCCTGGAACGGCATGACAGGGGGGGATTCACCCCTCCACTTT.

Written as DNA, the CDR3 is TGTGCCAGCTCACAAAACCCCCCACTAGCGGGAGGCAATGAGCAGTTCTTC. It specifies CASSQNPPLAGGNEQFF. The chain is built from TRBV18 and TRBJ2-1; TRBD2 matches at 12 bases. The V and J ends lost 4 bases and 6 bases, in that order; junction bases with no gene match: 10. The CDR3 extends over 17 amino acids. Germline CDR1 is KGHSH and CDR2 is LQKENI. The variable domain in full, with the rest retrieved from reference TRBV18 and TRBJ2-1, is NAGVMQNPRHLVRRRGQEARLRCSPMKGHSHVYWYRQLPEEGLKFMVYLQKENIIDESGMPKERFSAEFPKEGPSILRIQQVVRGDSAAYFCASSQNPPLAGGNEQFFGPGTRLTVL.

J is TRBJ2-7 and V is TRBV5-6; D is unresolved. Between the trimmed V and J ends, which lost 3 bases and 3 bases, there was a span of 10 bases. CDR1 and CDR2 (germline): SGHDT, YYEEEE. The CDR3 is 13 residues long. Here the CDR3 reads CASSSYSHYEQYV. In DNA, the CDR3 is TGTGCCAGCAGCTCGTACAGCCACTACGAGCAGTACGTC.

The rearrangement uses TRBV27 and TRBJ2-2, with 7 positions matching TRBD2. This CDR3 comprises 18 residues. Germline V gene sequence: CDR1 MNHEY, CDR2 SMNVEV (reference sequence). V lost 5 bases to trimming and J lost 1 base; unmatched junction nucleotides: 13. CDR3 nucleotides: TGTGCCAGCAGTCTCGGGCTAGCGGTCTCAGGGAACACCGGGGAGCTGTTTTTT. Encoded protein: CASSLGLAVSGNTGELFF.

The V and J genes are TRBV27 and TRBJ2-2; TRBD1 matches 9 bases. V trimming: 6 bases; J trimming: 7 bases; junction bases outside the gene matches: 6. Per the germline V gene, CDR1 is MNHEY and CDR2 is SMNVEV (reference sequence). This CDR3 comprises 14 residues. CDR3 sequence reads: CASSKTGGGGELFF. DNA of the CDR3: TGTGCCAGCAGCAAGACAGGGGGAGGCGGGGAGCTGTTTTTT.

The chain uses TRBV30 and TRBJ1-1, with D tentatively TRBD1 (6 bases). The V gene lost 8 bases and the J gene lost 5 bases, with 21 bases spanning the gap. Germline CDR1 and CDR2: GTSNPN and SVGIG (reference sequence). This CDR3 is 14 amino acids long. Written as DNA, the CDR3 is TGTGCCGCGGGACATGGGACGGGGGGAACTGAAGCTTTCTTT. Protein sequence: CAAGHGTGGTEAFF.

V is TRBV10-2 and J is TRBJ1-3; no firm D call. Germline loops: CDR1 WSHSY, CDR2 SAAADI. This CDR3 has 15 amino acids. The V end lost 3 bases, the J end lost 0 bases, and 9 bases lay between the germline ends. The CDR3 reads CASSDYVRSGNTIYF. The DNA for the CDR3 is TGCGCCAGCAGTGACTACGTGCGCTCTGGAAACACCATATATTTT.

The genes are TRBV9 and TRBJ2-1; the D gene is possibly TRBD2 (5 bases). Germline assignment: CDR1 SGDLS and CDR2 YYNGEE. The CDR3 has 16 residues. V was pared by 4 bases and J by 1 base, with 15 bases between. Here the CDR3 DNA reads TGTGCCAGCAGCACGACTTCTAGCCGGTCCTACAATGAGCAGTTCTTC. Translated, it gives CASSTTSSRSYNEQFF.

The chain couples TRBV4-3 to TRBJ2-3; 14 bases fit TRBD2. The CDR3 is 16 amino acids. The trim removed 3 bases at V and 1 base at J, leaving 0 bases unmatched. Germline V gene sequence: CDR1 LGHNA, CDR2 YSLEER. The CDR3, as DNA: TGCGCCAGCAGCCAGGGACTAGCGGGAGGCACAGATACGCAGTATTTT. This encodes CASSQGLAGGTDTQYF.

The J gene is TRBJ1-5, the V gene TRBV9, with a tentative D call TRBD1 (5 bases). The CDR3 has 16 residues. From germline, CDR1 is SGDLS and CDR2 YYNGEE. Trimming took 3 bases from V and 3 from J, leaving 16 bases between them. The DNA for the CDR3 is TGTGCCAGCAGCGATGACCCGGACATTCCCAATCAGCCCCAGCATTTT. This codes for CASSDDPDIPNQPQHF. The variable domain in full, completed from reference TRBV9 and TRBJ1-5, reads DSGVTQTPKHLITATGQRVTLRCSPRSGDLSVYWYQQSLDQGLQFLIQYYNGEERAKGNILERFSAQQFPDLHSELNLSSLELGDSALYFCASSDDPDIPNQPQHFGDGTRLSIL.

This clone was counted between two and nine times. Different DNA sequences within this sample yield the same CDR3. V is TRBV18 and J is TRBJ2-1; TRBD1 might be the D (5 bases). The CDR3 contains 13 residues. Germline V gene data show CDR1 as KGHSH and CDR2 as LQKENI. V lost 2 bases and J 5 bases, leaving 7 bases between the germline ends. This CDR3 is CASSPGADNEQFF. The CDR3 region has the DNA TGTGCCAGCTCACCAGGGGCAGACAATGAGCAGTTCTTC.

The J gene is TRBJ1-3, the V gene TRBV9; D is unresolved. The V end lost 4 bases, the J end lost 4 bases, and 6 bases lay between the germline ends. CDR3 length equals 12 residues. CDR1 and CDR2 from the germline V gene are SGDLS and YYNGEE. The CDR3 DNA reads TGTGCCAGCAGCCCTCTGGGAAACACCATATATTTT. Amino acid sequence: CASSPLGNTIYF.

Only one count was recorded for this clone. The gene calls are TRBV7-9 and TRBJ2-4; no clear D gene. Looked up from germline, CDR1 is SEHNR and CDR2 is FQNEAQ (reference sequence). The CDR3 runs 13 residues. Trimming took off 1 base at V and 8 bases at J, with 9 bases between the two ends. The CDR3 nucleotides are TGTGCCAGCAGCTTAGGGTTTCCAGACATTCAGTACTTC. Translated, it gives CASSLGFPDIQYF.

V usage is TRBV5-1 and J usage is TRBJ1-6; 7 bases match TRBD1. Germline CDR1 and CDR2: SGHRS and YFSETQ. CDR3 length: 15 amino acids. Trimming at V came to 2 bases and at J to 7 bases, leaving 6 bases not matched to a gene. This chain's CDR3 is CASSFAGQLNSPLHF. The CDR3, as DNA: TGCGCCAGCAGCTTTGCGGGACAGCTAAATTCACCCCTCCACTTT.

V usage is TRBV6-4 and J usage is TRBJ2-1, with TRBD2 matching 13 bases. Losses at the gene ends were 3 bases for V and 7 bases for J; bases not matched to a gene: 6. The CDR3 runs to 16 residues. Germline V gene sequence: CDR1 MRHNA, CDR2 SNTAGT. The CDR3 bases are TGTGCCAGCAGTGAAGCCGGGACTAGCGGGATTAATGAGCAGTTCTTC. Its translation is CASSEAGTSGINEQFF.